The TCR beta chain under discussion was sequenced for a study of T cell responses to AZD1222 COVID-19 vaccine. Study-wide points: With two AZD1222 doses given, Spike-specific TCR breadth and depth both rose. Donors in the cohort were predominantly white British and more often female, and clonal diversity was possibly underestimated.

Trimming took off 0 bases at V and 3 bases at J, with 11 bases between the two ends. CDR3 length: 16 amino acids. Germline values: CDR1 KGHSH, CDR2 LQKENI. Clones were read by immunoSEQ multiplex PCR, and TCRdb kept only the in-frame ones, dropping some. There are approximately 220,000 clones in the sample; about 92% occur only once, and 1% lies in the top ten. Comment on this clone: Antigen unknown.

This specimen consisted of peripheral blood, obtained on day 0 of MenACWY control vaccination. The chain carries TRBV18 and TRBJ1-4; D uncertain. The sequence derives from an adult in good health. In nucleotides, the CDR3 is TGTGCCAGCTCACCACCATTAGGGATCGCTAATGAAAAACTGTTTTTT. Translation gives CASSPPLGIANEKLFF. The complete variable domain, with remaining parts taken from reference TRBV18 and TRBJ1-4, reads NAGVMQNPRHLVRRRGQEARLRCSPMKGHSHVYWYRQLPEEGLKFMVYLQKENIIDESGMPKERFSAEFPKEGPSILRIQQVVRGDSAAYFCASSPPLGIANEKLFFGSGTQLSVL.